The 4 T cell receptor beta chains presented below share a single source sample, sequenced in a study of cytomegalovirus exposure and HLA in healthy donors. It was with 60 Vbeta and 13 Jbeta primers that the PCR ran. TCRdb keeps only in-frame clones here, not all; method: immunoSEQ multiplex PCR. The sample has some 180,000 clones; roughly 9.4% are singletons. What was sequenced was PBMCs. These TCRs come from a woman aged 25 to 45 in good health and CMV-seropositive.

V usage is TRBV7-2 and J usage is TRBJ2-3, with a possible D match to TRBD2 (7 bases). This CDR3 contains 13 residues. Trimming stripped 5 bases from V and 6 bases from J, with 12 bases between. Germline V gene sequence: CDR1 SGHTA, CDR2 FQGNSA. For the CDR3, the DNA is TGTGCCAGCAGCCGGGGGGCGAAGGATACGCAGTATTTT. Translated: CASSRGAKDTQYF. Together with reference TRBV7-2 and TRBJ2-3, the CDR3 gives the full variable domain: GAGVSQSPSNKVTEKGKDVELRCDPISGHTALYWYRQSLGQGLEFLIYFQGNSAPDKSGLPSDRFSAERTGGSVSTLTIQRTQQEDSAVYLCASSRGAKDTQYFGPGTRLTVL.

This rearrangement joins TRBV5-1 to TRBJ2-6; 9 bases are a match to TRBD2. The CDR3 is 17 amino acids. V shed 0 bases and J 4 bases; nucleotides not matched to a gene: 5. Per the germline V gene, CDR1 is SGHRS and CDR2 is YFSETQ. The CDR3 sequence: CASSLAASGAGANVLTF. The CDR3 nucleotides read TGCGCCAGCAGCTTGGCCGCTAGCGGGGCCGGGGCCAACGTCCTGACTTTC. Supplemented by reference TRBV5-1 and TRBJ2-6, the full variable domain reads KAGVTQTPRYLIKTRGQQVTLSCSPISGHRSVSWYQQTPGQGLQFLFEYFSETQRNKGNFPGRFSGRQFSNSRSEMNVSTLELGDSALYLCASSLAASGAGANVLTFGAGSRLTVL.

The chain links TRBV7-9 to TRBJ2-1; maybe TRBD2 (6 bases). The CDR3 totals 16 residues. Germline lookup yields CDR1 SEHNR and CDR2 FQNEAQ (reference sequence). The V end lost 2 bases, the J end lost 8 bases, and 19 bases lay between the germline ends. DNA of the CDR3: TGTGCCAGCAGCTTAAAGGTGGGAGGACGCTCGGATGAGCAGTTCTTC. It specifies CASSLKVGGRSDEQFF.

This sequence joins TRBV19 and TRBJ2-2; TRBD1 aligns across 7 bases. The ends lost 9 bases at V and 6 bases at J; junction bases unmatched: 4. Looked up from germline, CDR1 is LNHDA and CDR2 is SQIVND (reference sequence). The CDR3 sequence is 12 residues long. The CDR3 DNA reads TGTGCCAGCCGACAGGGTTCCGGGGAGCTGTTTTTT. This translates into CASRQGSGELFF.